This TCR beta chain was sequenced during a study of CD8 T cells in ankylosing spondylitis. Study-level findings and limits: A number of the motif variants had already been described in reactive arthritis synovial fluid and blood. For ankylosing spondylitis blood, a TCR beta motif of about 8 highly homologous variants appeared characteristic.

5'-RACE, quantitative and with molecular barcodes, yielded the TCR beta libraries. In TCRdb, the 5' RACE reads were re-called with MiXCR into one record per CDR3 protein. The sample holds around 450,000 distinct CDR3 sequences, around 26% seen once. On this clonotype itself: The antigen is not known.

V was pared by 4 bases and J by 7 bases, with 13 bases between. The CDR3 consists of 13 residues. CDR1 and CDR2 (germline): KGHDR, SFDVKD. The TCR originated in a male donor with ankylosing spondylitis. Sequenced: blood, either unsorted or a sorted T cell fraction (not recorded which). The rearrangement joins TRBV24-1 to TRBJ2-7; weak D call: TRBD1 (6 bases). The CDR3: CATSDPTGYEQYF. In nucleotides, the CDR3 is TGTGCCACCAGTGACCCCACAGGGTATGAGCAGTACTTC.